This T cell receptor beta chain was recovered during a study of T-cell memory formation after mild COVID-19. The wider study: Across donors, TCR clusters were largely donor specific. Study results and caveats: The second-wave clones peaking on day 37 were not confirmed as SARS-CoV-2-specific.

A note on this clonotype: Its matching antigen is unknown.

Amplification by 5'RACE using constant-segment primers produced TCR alpha and TCR beta cDNA libraries that carried sample barcodes and UMIs. TCRdb reanalysed the 5' RACE reads using MiXCR and keeps one entry per CDR3 protein. The table has more than 450,000 distinct CDR3 sequences, around 17% seen once; the top ten hold 12%. V lost 4 bases and J 0 bases, leaving 8 bases between the germline ends. In germline, CDR1 is MNHNS, CDR2 SASEGT. CDR3 length: 14 residues. The chain uses TRBV6-1 and TRBJ2-3; D possibly corresponds to TRBD1 (5 bases). The sample taken for sequencing was PBMCs or a T cell subset sorted from them (not recorded which). The sequence derives from an adult woman who had mild COVID-19 (a few samples of this study predate the infection). Cell type and time point are not known. The CDR3 region is CASSVRASTDTQYF. As DNA, the CDR3 is TGTGCCAGCAGTGTCAGGGCTAGCACAGATACGCAGTATTTT.